The 7 T cell receptor beta chains below all came from one sample that was sequenced in a study of neurological immune-mediated disorders. TCRdb processed the 5' RACE reads anew with MiXCR; each CDR3 protein has one entry. The table records 30,000 or so distinct CDR3 sequences, 4.6% of them present only once. Source material: PBMCs. These receptor sequences come from a young man in good health.

This clonotype was observed at least ten times. V and J are TRBV20-1 and TRBJ2-3; 11 nucleotides line up with TRBD2. V lost 3 bases to trimming and J lost 1 base; unmatched junction nucleotides: 9. This CDR3 has 17 amino acids. CDR1 and CDR2 (germline): DFQATT, SNEGSKA (reference sequence). The CDR3 spells CSARGELLAGGTDTQYF. For the CDR3, the DNA is TGCAGTGCTAGGGGAGAGTTACTAGCGGGGGGCACAGATACGCAGTATTTT.

This clonotype was counted at least ten times. The gene calls are TRBV5-1 and TRBJ2-3; D is uncertain. CDR3 size: 13 residues. The germline CDR1 and CDR2 sequences are SGHRS and YFSETQ. The germline V and J ends were trimmed by 0 bases and 0 bases, with 2 bases remaining between them. In DNA form, the CDR3 reads TGCGCCAGCAGCTTGGAAAGCACAGATACGCAGTATTTT. Amino acids: CASSLESTDTQYF.

This clonotype came up once. The gene calls are TRBV4-1 and TRBJ2-1; 11 bases are shared with TRBD1. Germline CDR1 MGHRA, CDR2 YSYEKL. This CDR3 contains 17 residues. V lost 3 bases, J lost 5 bases, and 9 bases stayed unmatched. CDR3 region: CASSQQLGDRGNNEQFF. The DNA for the CDR3 is TGCGCCAGCAGCCAGCAGTTAGGGGACAGGGGGAACAATGAGCAGTTCTTC.

This clonotype was recorded at least ten times. The CDR3 DNA sequence: TGTGCCAGTAGTATAGGAGGAGGGGAAGACGAGCAGTACTTC. Protein: CASSIGGGEDEQYF. The chain combines TRBV19 with TRBJ2-7; possibly TRBD2 for D (6 bases). The CDR3 is 14 residues long. Germline CDR1 and CDR2: LNHDA and SQIVND (reference sequence). Trimming pared 1 base from V and 5 bases from J, leaving 12 bases between.

This clonotype came up many times. The genes are TRBV5-1 and TRBJ2-1, with D unclear. The CDR3 consists of 15 residues. From germline, CDR1 is SGHRS and CDR2 YFSETQ. V dropped 2 bases and J dropped 0 bases, with 9 bases sitting between them. The DNA for the CDR3 is TGCGCCAGCAGCTTTACCCCAAGCTCCTACAATGAGCAGTTCTTC. This codes for CASSFTPSSYNEQFF.

Ten or more counts support this clonotype. This rearrangement joins TRBV6-6 to TRBJ2-7, with TRBD1 matching 7 bases. V lost 6 bases, J lost 2 bases, and 10 bases stayed unmatched. The CDR3 consists of 15 residues. Germline assignment: CDR1 MNHNY and CDR2 SVGAGI (reference sequence). DNA for the CDR3: TGTGCCAGCAGCGACCTAGGGGGCCTAACCTACGAGCAGTACTTC. Its translation: CASSDLGGLTYEQYF.

At least ten counts were recorded for this clonotype. The genes are TRBV5-1 and TRBJ1-2, with a weak D call TRBD1 (6 bases). Per germline, CDR1 SGHRS and CDR2 YFSETQ. V was pared by 4 bases and J by 6 bases, with 19 bases between. CDR3 size: 15 residues. The CDR3: CASSTKIQGPHGYTF. The CDR3 region has the DNA TGCGCCAGCAGCACTAAAATACAGGGCCCCCATGGCTACACCTTC. Looking up the rest from reference TRBV5-1 and TRBJ1-2 gives the full variable domain: KAGVTQTPRYLIKTRGQQVTLSCSPISGHRSVSWYQQTPGQGLQFLFEYFSETQRNKGNFPGRFSGRQFSNSRSEMNVSTLELGDSALYLCASSTKIQGPHGYTFGSGTRLTVV.